This TCR beta chain was identified during a study of T-cell memory formation after mild COVID-19. In the study overall: Clusters were largely donor specific.

On this clonotype: What it binds is unknown.

Study-wide results and limits: Pre-infection memory already had some responding clones, implying cross-reactive memory joined. Researchers could not confirm that second-wave clones peaking on day 37 targeted SARS-CoV-2.

Constant-segment primers served in 5'RACE that generated TCR alpha and TCR beta cDNA libraries bearing sample barcodes and UMIs. Each CDR3 protein is one row after TCRdb ran MiXCR on the 5' RACE reads. The sample lists hundreds of thousands of distinct CDR3 sequences; under 20% were seen once. Material: PBMCs or a T cell subset sorted from them (not recorded which). The sequence came from an adult woman who had mild COVID-19 (a few samples of this study predate the infection). Cell type and time point are not known.

The CDR3 here is CASSLGASSPAAFF. The CDR3 DNA follows: TGTGCCAGCAGCTTAGGGGCTTCCTCCCCTGCGGCTTTCTTT. The chain uses TRBV7-6 and TRBJ1-1; no clear D gene. Germline V gene lookup returns CDR1 SGHVS and CDR2 FNYEAQ. The CDR3 has 14 residues. Trimming cost V 1 base and J 11 bases, with 17 bases left between them.